The source of this T cell receptor beta chain is a study of blood T cell repertoires in COVID-19. CDR1 and CDR2 from the germline V gene are MNHEY and SVGEGT. The CDR3 is 16 residues long. With V trimmed by 5 bases and J by 5 bases, 11 bases remained unmatched. Measured with immunoSEQ multiplex PCR; TCRdb has only the in-frame clones, and not every one. Of about 150,000 clones in the sample, approximately 80% were seen once. Source material: peripheral blood. This receptor was taken from a human donor in a cohort sampled during active COVID-19. The chain has TRBV6-2 or TRBV6-3 and TRBJ2-3, with TRBD2 matching 9 bases. The CDR3 protein is CASSAPGGGAQDTQYF. CDR3 coding DNA: TGTGCCAGCAGTGCCCCGGGCGGGGGGGCCCAAGATACGCAGTATTTT.